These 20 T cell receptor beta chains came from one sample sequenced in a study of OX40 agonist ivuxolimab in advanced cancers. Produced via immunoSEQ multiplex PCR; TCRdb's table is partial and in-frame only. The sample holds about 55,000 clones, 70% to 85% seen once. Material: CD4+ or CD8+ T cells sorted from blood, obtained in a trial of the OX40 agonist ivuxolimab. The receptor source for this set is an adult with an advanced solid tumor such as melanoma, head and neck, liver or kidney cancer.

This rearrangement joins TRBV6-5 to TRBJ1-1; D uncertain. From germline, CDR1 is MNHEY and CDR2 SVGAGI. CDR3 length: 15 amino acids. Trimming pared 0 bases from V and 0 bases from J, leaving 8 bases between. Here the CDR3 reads CASSYSTVMNTEAFF. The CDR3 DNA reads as TGTGCCAGCAGTTACTCAACAGTGATGAACACTGAAGCTTTCTTT.

The CDR3 DNA follows: TGTGCCAGCAGCTTGGCCAGGGGCTCCTTGAACACCGGGGAGCTGTTTTTT. Translated, it gives CASSLARGSLNTGELFF. V usage is TRBV5-4 and J usage is TRBJ2-2, with a weak D call TRBD1 (6 bases). The V end was cut by 0 bases, the J end by 1 base, with 13 bases between. This CDR3 is 17 amino acids long. Germline V CDR1 and CDR2: SGHNT, YYREEE (reference sequence).

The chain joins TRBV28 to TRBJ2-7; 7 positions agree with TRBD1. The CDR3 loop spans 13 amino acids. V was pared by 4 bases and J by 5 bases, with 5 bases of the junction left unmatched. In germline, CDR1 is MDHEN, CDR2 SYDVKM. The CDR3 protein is CASSSGTVNEQYF. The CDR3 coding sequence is TGTGCCAGCAGTTCCGGGACAGTTAACGAGCAGTACTTC.

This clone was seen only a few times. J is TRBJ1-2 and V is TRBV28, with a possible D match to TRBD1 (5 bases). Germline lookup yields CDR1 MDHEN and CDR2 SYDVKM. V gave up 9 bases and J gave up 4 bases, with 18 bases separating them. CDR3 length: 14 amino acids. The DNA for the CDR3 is TGTGCCAGTTCTCTGGGGTCCAGGGTCTATGGCTACACCTTC. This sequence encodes CASSLGSRVYGYTF.

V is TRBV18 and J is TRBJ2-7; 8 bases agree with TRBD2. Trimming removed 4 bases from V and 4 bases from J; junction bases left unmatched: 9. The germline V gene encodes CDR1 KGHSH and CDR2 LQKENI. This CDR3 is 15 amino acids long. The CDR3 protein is CASSRELAELYEQYF. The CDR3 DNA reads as TGTGCCAGCTCACGGGAACTAGCGGAACTTTACGAGCAGTACTTC.

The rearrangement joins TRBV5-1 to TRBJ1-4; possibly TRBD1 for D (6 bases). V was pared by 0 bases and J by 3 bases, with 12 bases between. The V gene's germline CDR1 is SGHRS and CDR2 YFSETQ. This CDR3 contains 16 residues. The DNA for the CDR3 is TGCGCCAGCAGCTTGGGTTCAGGGGTTTCTAATGAAAAACTGTTTTTT. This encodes CASSLGSGVSNEKLFF.

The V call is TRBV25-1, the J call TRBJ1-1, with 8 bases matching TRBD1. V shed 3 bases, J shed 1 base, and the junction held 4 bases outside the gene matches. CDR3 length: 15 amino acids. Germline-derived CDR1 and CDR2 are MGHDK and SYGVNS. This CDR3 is CASSDQGAANTEAFF. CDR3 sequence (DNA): TGTGCCAGCAGTGATCAGGGGGCCGCGAACACTGAAGCTTTCTTT. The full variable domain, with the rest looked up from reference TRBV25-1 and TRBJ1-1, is EADIYQTPRYLVIGTGKKITLECSQTMGHDKMYWYQQDPGMELHLIHYSYGVNSTEKGDLSSESTVSRIRTEHFPLTLESARPSHTSQYLCASSDQGAANTEAFFGQGTRLTVV.

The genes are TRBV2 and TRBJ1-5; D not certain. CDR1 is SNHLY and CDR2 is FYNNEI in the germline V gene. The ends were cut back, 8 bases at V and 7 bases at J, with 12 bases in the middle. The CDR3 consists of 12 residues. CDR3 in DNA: TGTGCCAGCCAGGCACCTAACCAGCCCCAGCATTTT. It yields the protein CASQAPNQPQHF. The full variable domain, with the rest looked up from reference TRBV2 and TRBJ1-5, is EPEVTQTPSHQVTQMGQEVILRCVPISNHLYFYWYRQILGQKVEFLVSFYNNEISEKSEIFDDQFSVERPDGSNFTLKIRSTKLEDSAMYFCASQAPNQPQHFGDGTRLSIL.

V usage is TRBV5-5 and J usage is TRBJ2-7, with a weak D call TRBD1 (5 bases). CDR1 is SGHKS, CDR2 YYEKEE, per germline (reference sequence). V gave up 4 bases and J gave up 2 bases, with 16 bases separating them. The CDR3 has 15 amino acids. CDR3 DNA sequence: TGTGCCAGCAGCCCTAAATGGGGCCCCACCTACGAGCAGTACTTC. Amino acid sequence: CASSPKWGPTYEQYF.

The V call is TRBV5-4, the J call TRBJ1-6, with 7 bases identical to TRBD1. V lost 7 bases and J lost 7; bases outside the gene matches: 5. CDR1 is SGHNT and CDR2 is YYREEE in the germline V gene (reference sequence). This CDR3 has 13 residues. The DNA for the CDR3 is TGTGCCAGCTTCAAACAGGGGAATTCACCCCTCCACTTT. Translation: CASFKQGNSPLHF.

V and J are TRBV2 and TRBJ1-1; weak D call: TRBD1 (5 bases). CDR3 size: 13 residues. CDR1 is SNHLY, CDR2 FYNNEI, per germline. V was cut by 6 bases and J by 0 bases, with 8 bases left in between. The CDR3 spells CASRPTVNTEAFF. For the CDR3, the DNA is TGTGCCAGCAGGCCGACAGTGAACACTGAAGCTTTCTTT.

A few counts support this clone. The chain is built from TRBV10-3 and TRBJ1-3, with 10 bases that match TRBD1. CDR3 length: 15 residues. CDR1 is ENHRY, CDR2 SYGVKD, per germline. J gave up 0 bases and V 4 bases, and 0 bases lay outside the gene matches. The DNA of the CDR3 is TGTGCCATCAGTGGGACAGGGGGCTCTGGAAACACCATATATTTT. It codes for CAISGTGGSGNTIYF.

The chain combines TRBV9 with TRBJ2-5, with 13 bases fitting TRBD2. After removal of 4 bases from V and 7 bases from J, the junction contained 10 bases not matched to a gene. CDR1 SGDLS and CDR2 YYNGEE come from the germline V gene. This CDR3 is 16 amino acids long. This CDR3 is CASSPRLAGGQVTQYF. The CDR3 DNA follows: TGTGCCAGCAGCCCACGACTAGCGGGAGGTCAGGTGACCCAGTACTTC.

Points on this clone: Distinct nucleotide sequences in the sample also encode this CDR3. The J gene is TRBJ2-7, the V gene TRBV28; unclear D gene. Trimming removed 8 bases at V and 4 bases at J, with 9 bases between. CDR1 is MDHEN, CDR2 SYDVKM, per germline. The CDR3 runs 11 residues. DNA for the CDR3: TGTGCCAGCTCGAGCGAGTACGAGCAGTACTTC. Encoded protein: CASSSEYEQYF. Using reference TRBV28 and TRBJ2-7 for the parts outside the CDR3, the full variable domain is DVKVTQSSRYLVKRTGEKVFLECVQDMDHENMFWYRQDPGLGLRLIYFSYDVKMKEKGDIPEGYSVSREKKERFSLILESASTNQTSMYLCASSSEYEQYFGPGTRLTVT.

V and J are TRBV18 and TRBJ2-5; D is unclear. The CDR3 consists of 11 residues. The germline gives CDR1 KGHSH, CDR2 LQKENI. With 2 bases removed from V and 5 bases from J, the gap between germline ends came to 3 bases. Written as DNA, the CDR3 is TGTGCCAGCTCACCAGGGGAGACCCAGTACTTC. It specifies CASSPGETQYF.

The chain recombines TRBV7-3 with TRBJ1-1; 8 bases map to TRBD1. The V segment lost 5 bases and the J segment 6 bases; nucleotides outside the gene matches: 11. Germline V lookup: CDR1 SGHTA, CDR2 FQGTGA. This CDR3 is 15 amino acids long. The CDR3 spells CASSAHRGSGAEAFF. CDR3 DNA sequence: TGTGCCAGCAGCGCCCACAGGGGGAGCGGTGCTGAAGCTTTCTTT.

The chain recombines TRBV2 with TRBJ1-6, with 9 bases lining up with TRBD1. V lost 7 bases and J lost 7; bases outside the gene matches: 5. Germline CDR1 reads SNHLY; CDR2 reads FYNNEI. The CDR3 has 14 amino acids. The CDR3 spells CASKLGQGNSPLHF. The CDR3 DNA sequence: TGTGCCAGCAAGTTGGGACAGGGCAATTCACCCCTCCACTTT. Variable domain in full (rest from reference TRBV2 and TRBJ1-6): EPEVTQTPSHQVTQMGQEVILRCVPISNHLYFYWYRQILGQKVEFLVSFYNNEISEKSEIFDDQFSVERPDGSNFTLKIRSTKLEDSAMYFCASKLGQGNSPLHFGNGTRLTVT.

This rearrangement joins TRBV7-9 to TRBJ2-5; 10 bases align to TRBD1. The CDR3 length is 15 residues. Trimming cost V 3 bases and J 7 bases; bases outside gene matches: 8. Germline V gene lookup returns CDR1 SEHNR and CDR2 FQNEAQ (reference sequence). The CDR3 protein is CASSFFRDRGRTQYF. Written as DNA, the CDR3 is TGTGCCAGCAGCTTTTTCCGGGACAGGGGAAGGACCCAGTACTTC.

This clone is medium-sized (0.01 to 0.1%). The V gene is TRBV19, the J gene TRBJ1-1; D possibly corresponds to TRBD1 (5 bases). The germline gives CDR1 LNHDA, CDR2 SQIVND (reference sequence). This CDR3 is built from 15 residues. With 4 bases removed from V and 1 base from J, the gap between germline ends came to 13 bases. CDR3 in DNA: TGTGCCAGTAGTAGGACGGGGGGATCGAACACTGAAGCTTTCTTT. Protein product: CASSRTGGSNTEAFF. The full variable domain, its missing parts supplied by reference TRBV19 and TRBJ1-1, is DGGITQSPKYLFRKEGQNVTLSCEQNLNHDAMYWYRQDPGQGLRLIYYSQIVNDFQKGDIAEGYSVSREKKESFPLTVTSAQKNPTAFYLCASSRTGGSNTEAFFGQGTRLTVV.

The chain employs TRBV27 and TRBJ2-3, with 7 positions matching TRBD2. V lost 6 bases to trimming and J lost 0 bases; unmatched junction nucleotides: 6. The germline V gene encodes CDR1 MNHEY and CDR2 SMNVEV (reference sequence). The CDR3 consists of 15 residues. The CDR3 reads CASRKRETSTDTQYF. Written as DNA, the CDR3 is TGTGCCAGCAGGAAGCGGGAAACTAGCACAGATACGCAGTATTTT.